This T cell receptor (beta chain) was obtained from a study of CD8+ T cells in alopecia areata. Study-level points and caveats: Scalp clonality and expanded CD8+ clones among the top 100 were significantly decreased by tofacitinib.

In germline, CDR1 is MDHEN, CDR2 SYDVKM. With 4 bases removed from V and 5 bases from J, the gap between germline ends came to 9 bases. This CDR3 has 12 amino acids. Sequencing relied on a cDNA template that was reverse transcribed from extracted RNA. TCRdb's copy holds only in-frame clones and misses some; the assay was immunoSEQ multiplex PCR. The profile shows about 180,000 clones, around 49% of them singletons. Described treatment: oral pan-JAK inhibitor, 5-10 mg twice daily. In regard to this clone: Its antigen is unknown.

The rearrangement joins TRBV28 to TRBJ2-7; D is unresolved. The receptor comes from a human donor with alopecia areata. Sample: CD8+ T cells sorted from blood, taken at roughly week 53, from a patient treated with tofacitinib. The CDR3: CASSSLLNEQYF. The CDR3 bases are TGTGCCAGCAGTTCGCTTTTAAACGAGCAGTACTTC.